The present TCR beta chain was sequenced within a study of vaccination and CD4 T cells after COVID-19. This CDR3 comprises 15 residues. The germline CDR1 and CDR2 sequences are SGHVS and FNYEAQ. Trimming at V came to 5 bases and at J to 7 bases, leaving 5 bases not matched to a gene. With the Oncomine TCR Beta short-read assay, DNA from cultured CD4+ T cells was sequenced. One entry per CDR3 protein results from TCRdb running MiXCR on the PCR reads. Among about 20,000 distinct CDR3 sequences listed, 35% to 45% were seen once. Treatment in this sample: roughly 10-day PBMC culture with coronavirus spike peptide pools or control peptides (ViraFEST assay). Of note for this clonotype: Its target is not known.

This receptor was identified in a human donor who received a COVID-19 vaccine. The sequenced sample was CD4+ T cells from blood, cultured in vitro, obtained before SARS-CoV-2 vaccination. This chain connects TRBV7-6 to TRBJ2-1, with 13 bases that match TRBD2. CDR3 in amino acids: CASSQGLAGWNEQFF. CDR3 DNA sequence: TGTGCCAGCAGCCAGGGACTAGCGGGGTGGAATGAGCAGTTCTTC.